These 14 T cell receptor beta chains were sequenced from one sample in a study of T cell repertoires in cytomegalovirus infection. The antigens these receptors bind are not known. TCRdb re-called the reads through MiXCR, storing one row per CDR3 protein. Altogether about 360,000 distinct CDR3 sequences are present, around a third being singletons, with the ten largest covering roughly 14%. The material was cultured PBMCs, obtained from culture after CMV antigen stimulation. The receptors originated from a human donor in good health (CMV status not recorded). Some clones in this sample may be carry-over from other donors' samples.

V is TRBV11-2 and J is TRBJ2-1; D might be TRBD1 or TRBD2, each matching 5 bases. Trimming left V 6 bases short and J 3 bases short, with 15 bases between. The CDR3 runs 15 residues. From germline, CDR1 is SGHAT and CDR2 FQNNGV. CDR3 protein: CASRGENRVYNEQFF. The CDR3 DNA reads TGTGCCAGCAGGGGGGAAAATAGGGTCTACAATGAGCAGTTCTTC.

This clonotype was counted only a few times. The chain uses TRBV6-5 and TRBJ2-5; no definite D call. CDR1 is MNHEY, CDR2 SVGAGI, per germline. CDR3 size: 15 residues. The V end was cut by 0 bases, the J end by 4 bases, with 12 bases between. The CDR3 here is CASSYSNSPRETQYF. The CDR3 nucleotides read TGTGCCAGCAGTTACTCGAACAGTCCTAGAGAGACCCAGTACTTC.

In its sample, this clonotype was seen a few times. The V gene is TRBV10-3, the J gene TRBJ1-1, with TRBD1 identical over 10 bases. The CDR3 totals 16 residues. CDR1 is ENHRY, CDR2 SYGVKD, per germline. Trimming at V came to 0 bases and at J to 5 bases, leaving 6 bases not matched to a gene. CDR3: CAISESGTGVRTEAFF. CDR3 bases: TGTGCCATCAGTGAGTCTGGGACAGGGGTACGTACTGAAGCTTTCTTT.

This clonotype was counted a single time. The CDR3 coding sequence is TGCAGCGTTGGGCGGGGTAACAATGAGCAGTTCTTC. It translates to CSVGRGNNEQFF. The rearrangement links TRBV29-1 to TRBJ2-1, with a possible D match to TRBD2 (6 bases). Germline V gene lookup returns CDR1 SQVTM and CDR2 ANQGSEA. V was shortened by 4 bases and J by 5 bases, with 9 bases between the two germline ends. The CDR3 has 12 amino acids.

The chain carries TRBV28 and TRBJ2-5; D gene unclear. Trimming stripped 6 bases from V and 2 bases from J, with 16 bases between. The CDR3 is made up of 15 amino acids. CDR1 is MDHEN and CDR2 is SYDVKM in the germline V gene. CDR3 in amino acids: CASSSLIAVQETQYF. As DNA, the CDR3 is TGTGCCAGCAGCTCCCTTATCGCTGTACAAGAGACCCAGTACTTC.

In this sample, this clonotype turned up once. This chain links TRBV5-1 with TRBJ1-1; TRBD1 is a possible D gene (6 bases). The CDR3 contains 16 residues. The germline gives CDR1 SGHRS, CDR2 YFSETQ. Trimming cost V 0 bases and J 4 bases, with 16 bases left between them. CDR3 nucleotide sequence: TGCGCCAGCAGCTTGGATTTCGGGGGCTTGGTCACTGAAGCTTTCTTT. It translates to CASSLDFGGLVTEAFF. The full variable domain, rest sourced from reference TRBV5-1 and TRBJ1-1, is KAGVTQTPRYLIKTRGQQVTLSCSPISGHRSVSWYQQTPGQGLQFLFEYFSETQRNKGNFPGRFSGRQFSNSRSEMNVSTLELGDSALYLCASSLDFGGLVTEAFFGQGTRLTVV.

The sample holds a few counts of this clonotype. Germline is not matched at one junction end, which may reflect a read error. The chain carries TRBV6-1 and TRBJ2-7, with D hard to call. Germline CDR1 MNHNS, CDR2 SASEGT. The CDR3 has 12 amino acids. DNA for the CDR3: TGTGCCAGCAGCGAAGGGAAGTACGAGCAGTACTTC. The encoded protein is CASSEGKYEQYF.

In its sample, this clonotype was seen a few times. The genes are TRBV6-1 and TRBJ2-1, with a tentative D call TRBD1 (6 bases). The CDR3 is 13 residues long. The V gene lost 5 bases and the J gene lost 6 bases, with 11 bases spanning the gap. Germline-derived CDR1 and CDR2 are MNHNS and SASEGT. The CDR3 region is CASSPQGRNEQFF. CDR3 in DNA: TGTGCCAGCAGTCCTCAGGGGCGCAATGAGCAGTTCTTC.

The table lists this clonotype with many counts. The chain links TRBV19 to TRBJ2-7; TRBD2 matches at 9 bases. V dropped 9 bases and J dropped 0; count of bases not matched to a gene: 9. The germline gives CDR1 LNHDA, CDR2 SQIVND (reference sequence). This CDR3 region has 15 residues. The CDR3 loop reads CASKRLAESSYEQYV. The CDR3 bases are TGTGCCAGCAAACGACTAGCGGAAAGCTCCTACGAGCAGTACGTC.

J is TRBJ1-3 and V is TRBV5-4; D might be TRBD1 (5 bases). The CDR3 loop spans 15 amino acids. CDR1 and CDR2 (germline): SGHNT, YYREEE (reference sequence). The germline V and J ends were trimmed by 0 bases and 4 bases, with 11 bases remaining between them. This chain's CDR3 is CASSLGRDQGNTIYF. DNA of the CDR3: TGTGCCAGCAGCTTGGGGAGGGACCAGGGAAACACCATATATTTT.

The rearrangement joins TRBV12-3 or TRBV12-4 to TRBJ2-1, with a tentative D call TRBD1 (5 bases). The V end lost 6 bases, the J end lost 5 bases, and 17 bases lay between the germline ends. The CDR3 runs to 15 residues. The CDR3 coding sequence is TGTGCCAGCAGACTCCAGGGATCCCCGAACAATGAGCAGTTCTTC. It encodes CASRLQGSPNNEQFF.

This clonotype was counted many times. The V gene is TRBV5-3, the J gene TRBJ2-2; 8 positions agree with TRBD2. TRBV5-3 is an ORF for which the function is uncertain. V was pared by 4 bases and J by 1 base, with 6 bases of the junction left unmatched. The CDR3 sequence is 16 residues long. The CDR3 bases are TGTGCCAGAAGCGGGATAGCGGGGCTGAACACCGGGGAGCTGTTTTTT. Residues: CARSGIAGLNTGELFF.

A few counts support this clonotype. This chain links TRBV19 with TRBJ2-1, with D possibly TRBD2 on 5 matching bases. The germline V gene encodes CDR1 LNHDA and CDR2 SQIVND (reference sequence). Trimming cost V 2 bases and J 4 bases, with 9 bases left between them. The CDR3 extends over 14 amino acids. The CDR3: CASSIIGLYNEQFF. CDR3 sequence (DNA): TGTGCCAGTAGTATAATCGGACTTTACAATGAGCAGTTCTTC.

CDR3 amino acids: CATSDHRVYNEQFF. Written as DNA, the CDR3 is TGTGCCACCAGTGATCACAGGGTTTACAATGAGCAGTTCTTC. The genes are TRBV24-1 and TRBJ2-1; possible D gene TRBD1, 6 bases. The V end was cut by 3 bases, the J end by 4 bases, with 9 bases between. There are 14 residues in the CDR3. Germline CDR1 is KGHDR and CDR2 is SFDVKD.